The 18 T cell receptor beta chains below all came from one sample that was sequenced in a study of CD8+ T cells in alopecia areata. Reverse transcribed after extraction, RNA yielded cDNA as the sequencing template. Sequenced by immunoSEQ multiplex PCR; TCRdb stores in-frame clones only, minus some. The sample contains more than 90,000 clones, around 58% of which appear only once. The treatment denotes: oral pan-JAK inhibitor, 5-10 mg twice daily. This specimen was CD8+ T cells sorted from blood, taken at week 4, from a patient treated with tofacitinib. These receptors came from a human donor with alopecia areata.

V usage is TRBV28 and J usage is TRBJ2-3; TRBD1 matches 8 bases. The CDR3 spans 17 residues. Germline values: CDR1 MDHEN, CDR2 SYDVKM. The junction had 12 bases not matched to a gene; V was cut back by 2 bases and J by 5 bases. This CDR3 is CASSLVPWSGGEDTQYF. CDR3 nucleotide sequence: TGTGCCAGCAGTTTAGTCCCCTGGTCAGGGGGCGAAGATACGCAGTATTTT.

V and J are TRBV29-1 and TRBJ2-7, with D possibly matching TRBD2 (6 bases). Germline V gene sequence: CDR1 SQVTM, CDR2 ANQGSEA. This CDR3 is built from 11 residues. V dropped 5 bases and J dropped 5 bases, with 10 bases sitting between them. The DNA of the CDR3 is TGCAGCGTTCCAAGGGAGGACGAGCAGTACTTC. Translation gives CSVPREDEQYF.

The V and J genes are TRBV6-5 and TRBJ2-5; tentative D call: TRBD1 (6 bases). Trimming cost V 7 bases and J 5 bases, with 20 bases left between them. This CDR3 has 15 residues. The V gene's germline CDR1 is MNHEY and CDR2 SVGAGI. CDR3 bases: TGTGCCAGCACAAACTTACTCGAGAGGGGGGAGACCCAGTACTTC. It encodes CASTNLLERGETQYF.

The chain uses TRBV27 and TRBJ1-6; D not resolved. CDR3 size: 14 residues. Trimming removed 3 bases at V and 10 bases at J, with 13 bases between. Germline lookup yields CDR1 MNHEY and CDR2 SMNVEV (reference sequence). CDR3 region: CASSFEGGGSPLHF. The CDR3 region has the DNA TGTGCCAGCAGTTTTGAGGGAGGTGGGTCACCCCTCCACTTT.

This clone came up a few times. The rearrangement links TRBV11-2 to TRBJ1-1; D is uncertain. Germline assignment: CDR1 SGHAT and CDR2 FQNNGV. This CDR3 has 14 amino acids. Trimming stripped 6 bases from V and 1 base from J, with 12 bases between. The chain's CDR3 is CASSYSSENTEAFF. CDR3 in DNA: TGTGCCAGCAGTTACTCATCCGAGAACACTGAAGCTTTCTTT. Combining the CDR3 with reference TRBV11-2 and TRBJ1-1 gives the whole variable domain EAGVAQSPRYKIIEKRQSVAFWCNPISGHATLYWYQQILGQGPKLLIQFQNNGVVDDSQLPKDRFSAERLKGVDSTLKIQPAKLEDSAVYLCASSYSSENTEAFFGQGTRLTVV.

This clone appeared a few times. This sequence joins TRBV2 and TRBJ1-1; the match to TRBD1 covers 8 bases. The CDR3 runs 16 residues. The trim removed 5 bases at V and 5 bases at J, leaving 13 bases unmatched. Germline assignment: CDR1 SNHLY and CDR2 FYNNEI. The CDR3, as DNA: TGTGCCAGCAGTCGACAGGGGCTGGGGTCGATGACTGAAGCTTTCTTT. This gives the protein CASSRQGLGSMTEAFF.

This clone was counted only a few times. CDR3 nucleotides: TGTGCCACCAGCAGGGCCGGGATCGTTCCCTACGAGCAGTACTTC. Amino acids: CATSRAGIVPYEQYF. This chain links TRBV15 with TRBJ2-7; a possible D gene is TRBD2 (5 bases). CDR1 LNHNV and CDR2 YYDKDF come from the germline V gene (reference sequence). The V end lost 3 bases, the J end lost 2 bases, and 14 bases lay between the germline ends. The CDR3 is 15 residues long.

This sequence joins TRBV30 and TRBJ1-5, with D possibly matching TRBD1 (5 bases). V gave up 2 bases and J gave up 4 bases, with 12 bases separating them. CDR3 size: 14 residues. Germline-derived CDR1 and CDR2 are GTSNPN and SVGIG (reference sequence). The CDR3 sequence: CAWSPEPGNQPQHF. The CDR3 DNA follows: TGTGCCTGGAGTCCCGAACCAGGGAATCAGCCCCAGCATTTT.

The chain is built from TRBV5-6 and TRBJ2-7; D is unclear. With 2 bases removed from V and 0 bases from J, the gap between germline ends came to 6 bases. The CDR3 spans 13 residues. The germline gives CDR1 SGHDT, CDR2 YYEEEE. CDR3 protein: CASSFQVSYEQYF. CDR3 coding DNA: TGTGCCAGCAGCTTCCAGGTCTCCTACGAGCAGTACTTC. Full variable domain (rest looked up from reference TRBV5-6 and TRBJ2-7): DAGVTQSPTHLIKTRGQQVTLRCSPKSGHDTVSWYQQALGQGPQFIFQYYEEEERQRGNFPDRFSGHQFPNYSSELNVNALLLGDSALYLCASSFQVSYEQYFGPGTRLTVT.

The rearrangement joins TRBV9 to TRBJ1-1, with 7 positions matching TRBD1. In germline, CDR1 is SGDLS, CDR2 YYNGEE. With V trimmed by 0 bases and J by 2 bases, 7 bases remained unmatched. The CDR3 totals 16 residues. The CDR3 is CASSVVAGTANTEAFF. In nucleotides, the CDR3 is TGTGCCAGCAGCGTAGTAGCCGGGACAGCAAACACTGAAGCTTTCTTT. Using reference TRBV9 and TRBJ1-1 for the parts outside the CDR3, the full variable domain is DSGVTQTPKHLITATGQRVTLRCSPRSGDLSVYWYQQSLDQGLQFLIQYYNGEERAKGNILERFSAQQFPDLHSELNLSSLELGDSALYFCASSVVAGTANTEAFFGQGTRLTVV.

The rearrangement joins TRBV27 to TRBJ2-5; D is unresolved. Germline assignment: CDR1 MNHEY and CDR2 SMNVEV (reference sequence). The CDR3 covers 13 residues. V was cut by 4 bases and J by 2 bases, with 8 bases left in between. The CDR3 spells CASSSIQQETQYF. Written as DNA, the CDR3 is TGTGCCAGCAGTTCAATACAACAAGAGACCCAGTACTTC.

The chain has TRBV18 and TRBJ2-1; perhaps TRBD1 as D (5 bases). This CDR3 is built from 14 residues. V lost 6 bases, J lost 7 bases, and 16 bases lay in between. Germline lookup yields CDR1 KGHSH and CDR2 LQKENI. CDR3 in DNA: TGTGCCAGCTCTACCGGGCCAAAGGGGAATGAGCAGTTCTTC. Translating gives CASSTGPKGNEQFF. Combining the CDR3 with reference TRBV18 and TRBJ2-1 gives the whole variable domain NAGVMQNPRHLVRRRGQEARLRCSPMKGHSHVYWYRQLPEEGLKFMVYLQKENIIDESGMPKERFSAEFPKEGPSILRIQQVVRGDSAAYFCASSTGPKGNEQFFGPGTRLTVL.

The rearrangement links TRBV7-2 to TRBJ2-4; a weak D match, TRBD1 (5 bases). Germline V CDR1 and CDR2: SGHTA, FQGNSA. The CDR3 is made up of 12 amino acids. Trimming shortened V by 3 bases and J by 10 bases, and 10 bases separated the two germline ends. CDR3 DNA: TGTGCCAGCAGCTTTCAGGGCCCGATTCAGTACTTC. The encoded protein is CASSFQGPIQYF.

The rearrangement links TRBV4-1 to TRBJ2-7; unclear D gene. V was clipped by 0 bases and J by 1 base, with 13 bases between them. CDR3 length equals 16 residues. Germline loops: CDR1 MGHRA, CDR2 YSYEKL. The CDR3 bases are TGCGCCAGCAGCCAAGAGAGTTCGGCTCCTTCCTACGAGCAGTACTTC. Residues: CASSQESSAPSYEQYF.

V gene TRBV6-1 combines with J gene TRBJ2-1; 7 bases match TRBD2. CDR1 and CDR2 (germline): MNHNS, SASEGT. With 3 bases clipped from V and 2 bases from J, the junction kept 1 base outside the gene matches. The CDR3 is 14 amino acids. CDR3 bases: TGTGCCAGCAGTGAGCGGGGGACCTACAATGAGCAGTTCTTC. It translates to CASSERGTYNEQFF.

V is TRBV29-1 and J is TRBJ2-4; tentatively, D is TRBD2 (5 bases). V was trimmed by 6 bases and J by 2 bases, leaving 14 bases between them. CDR3 length: 14 residues. Germline values: CDR1 SQVTM, CDR2 ANQGSEA. CDR3 nucleotide sequence: TGCAGCGTGTGGGGTGGGGAGTCCAAAAACATTCAGTACTTC. Encoded protein: CSVWGGESKNIQYF.

The chain joins TRBV15 to TRBJ2-1, with 11 bases identical to TRBD2. The CDR3 length is 18 residues. Germline trimming cut 0 bases from V and 6 bases from J; bases unmatched to any gene: 10. Per the germline V gene, CDR1 is LNHNV and CDR2 is YYDKDF (reference sequence). The CDR3 DNA sequence: TGTGCCACCAGCAGAGATCCCCCTTTAGCGGGGGGGCTCAATGAGCAGTTCTTC. Its protein is CATSRDPPLAGGLNEQFF.

Note on this clone: Other DNA sequences of this sample code for an identical CDR3. The rearrangement uses TRBV29-1 and TRBJ2-1; D not certain. The CDR3 contains 12 residues. V was shortened by 2 bases and J by 8 bases, with 10 bases between the two germline ends. Germline V gene lookup returns CDR1 SQVTM and CDR2 ANQGSEA. The CDR3 DNA sequence: TGCAGCGTTGAACTGGTTGGGGATGAGCAGTTCTTC. Encoded protein: CSVELVGDEQFF.